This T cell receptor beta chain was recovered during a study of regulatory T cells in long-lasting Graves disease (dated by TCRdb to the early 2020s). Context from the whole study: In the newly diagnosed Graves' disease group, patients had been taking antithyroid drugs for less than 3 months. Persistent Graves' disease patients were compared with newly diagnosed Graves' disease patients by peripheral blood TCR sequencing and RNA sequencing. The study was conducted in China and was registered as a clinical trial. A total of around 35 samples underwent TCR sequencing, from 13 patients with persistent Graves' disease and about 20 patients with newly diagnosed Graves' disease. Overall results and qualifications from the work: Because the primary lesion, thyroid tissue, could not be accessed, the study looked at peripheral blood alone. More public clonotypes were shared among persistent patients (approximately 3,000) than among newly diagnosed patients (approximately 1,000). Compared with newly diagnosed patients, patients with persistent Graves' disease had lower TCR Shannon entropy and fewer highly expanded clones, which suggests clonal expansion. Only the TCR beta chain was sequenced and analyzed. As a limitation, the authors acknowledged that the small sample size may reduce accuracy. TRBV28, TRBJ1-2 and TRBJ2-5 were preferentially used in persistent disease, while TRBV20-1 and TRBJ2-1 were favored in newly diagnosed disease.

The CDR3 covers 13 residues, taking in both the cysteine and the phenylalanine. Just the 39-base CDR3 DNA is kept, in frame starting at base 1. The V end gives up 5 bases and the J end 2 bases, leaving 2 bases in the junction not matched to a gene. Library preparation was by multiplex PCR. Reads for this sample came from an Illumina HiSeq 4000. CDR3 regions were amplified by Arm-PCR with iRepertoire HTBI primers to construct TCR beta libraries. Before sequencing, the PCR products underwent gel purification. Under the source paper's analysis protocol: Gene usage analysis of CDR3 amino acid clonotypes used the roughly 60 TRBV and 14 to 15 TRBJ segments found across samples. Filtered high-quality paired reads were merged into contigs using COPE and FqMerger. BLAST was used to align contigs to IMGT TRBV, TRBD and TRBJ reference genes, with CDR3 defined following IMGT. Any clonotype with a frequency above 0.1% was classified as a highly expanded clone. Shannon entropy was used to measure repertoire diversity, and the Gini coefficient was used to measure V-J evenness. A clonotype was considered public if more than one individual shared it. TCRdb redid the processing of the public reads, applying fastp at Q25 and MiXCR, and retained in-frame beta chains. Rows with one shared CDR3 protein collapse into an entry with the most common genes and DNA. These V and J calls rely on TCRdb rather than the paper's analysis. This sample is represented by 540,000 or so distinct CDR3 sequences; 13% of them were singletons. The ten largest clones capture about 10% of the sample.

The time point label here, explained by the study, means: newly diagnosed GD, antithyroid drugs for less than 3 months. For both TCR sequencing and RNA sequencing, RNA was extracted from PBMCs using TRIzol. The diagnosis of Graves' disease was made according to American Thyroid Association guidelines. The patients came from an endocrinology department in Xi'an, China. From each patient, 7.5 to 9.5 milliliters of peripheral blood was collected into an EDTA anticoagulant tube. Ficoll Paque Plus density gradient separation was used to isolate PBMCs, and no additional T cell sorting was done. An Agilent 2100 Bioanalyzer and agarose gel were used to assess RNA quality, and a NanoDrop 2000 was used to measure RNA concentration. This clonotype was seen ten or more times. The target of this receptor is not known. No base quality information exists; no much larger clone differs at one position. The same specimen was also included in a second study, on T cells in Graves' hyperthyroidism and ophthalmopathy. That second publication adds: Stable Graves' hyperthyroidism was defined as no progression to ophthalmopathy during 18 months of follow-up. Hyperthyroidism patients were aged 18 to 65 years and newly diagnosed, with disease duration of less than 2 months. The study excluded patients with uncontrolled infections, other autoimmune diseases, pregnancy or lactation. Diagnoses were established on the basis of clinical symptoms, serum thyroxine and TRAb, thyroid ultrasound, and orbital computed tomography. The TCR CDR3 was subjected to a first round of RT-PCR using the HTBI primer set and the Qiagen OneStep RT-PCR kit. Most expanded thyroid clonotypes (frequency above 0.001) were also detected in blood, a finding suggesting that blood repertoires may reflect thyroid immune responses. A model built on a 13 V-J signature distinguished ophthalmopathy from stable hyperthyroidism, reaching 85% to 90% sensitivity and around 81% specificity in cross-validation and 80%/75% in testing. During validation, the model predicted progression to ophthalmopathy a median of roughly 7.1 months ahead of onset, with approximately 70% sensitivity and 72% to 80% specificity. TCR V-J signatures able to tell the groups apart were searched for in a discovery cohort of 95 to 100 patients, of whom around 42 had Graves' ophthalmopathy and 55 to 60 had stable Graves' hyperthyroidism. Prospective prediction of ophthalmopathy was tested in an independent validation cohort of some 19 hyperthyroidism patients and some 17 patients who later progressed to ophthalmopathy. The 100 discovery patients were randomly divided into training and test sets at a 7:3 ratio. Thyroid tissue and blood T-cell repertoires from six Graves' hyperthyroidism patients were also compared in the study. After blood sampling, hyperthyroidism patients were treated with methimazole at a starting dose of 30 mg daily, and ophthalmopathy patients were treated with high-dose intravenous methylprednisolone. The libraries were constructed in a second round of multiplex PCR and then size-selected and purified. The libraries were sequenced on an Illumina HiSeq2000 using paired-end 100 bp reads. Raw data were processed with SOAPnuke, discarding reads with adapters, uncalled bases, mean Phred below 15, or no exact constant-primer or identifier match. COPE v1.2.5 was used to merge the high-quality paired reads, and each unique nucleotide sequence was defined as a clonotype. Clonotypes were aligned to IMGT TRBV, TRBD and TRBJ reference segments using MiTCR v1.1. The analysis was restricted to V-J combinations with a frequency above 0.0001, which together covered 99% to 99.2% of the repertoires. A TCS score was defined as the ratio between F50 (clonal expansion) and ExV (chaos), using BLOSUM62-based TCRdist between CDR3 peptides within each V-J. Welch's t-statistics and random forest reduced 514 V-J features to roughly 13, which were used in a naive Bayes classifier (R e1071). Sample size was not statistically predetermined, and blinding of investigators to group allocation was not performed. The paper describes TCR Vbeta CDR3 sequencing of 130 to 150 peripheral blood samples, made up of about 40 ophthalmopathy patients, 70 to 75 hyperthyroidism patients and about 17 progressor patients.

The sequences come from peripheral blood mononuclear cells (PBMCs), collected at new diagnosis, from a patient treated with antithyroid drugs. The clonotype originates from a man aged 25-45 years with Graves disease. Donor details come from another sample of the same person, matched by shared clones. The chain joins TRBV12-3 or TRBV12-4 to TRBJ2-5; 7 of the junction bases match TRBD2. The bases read TGTGCCAGCAGTCCCGGGGGGCAAGAGACCCAGTACTTC. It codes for CASSPGGQETQYF.